A single sample gave rise to the 23 T cell receptor beta chains below, sequenced in a study of shared clonotypes between healthy human individuals. Profiled with immunoSEQ multiplex PCR; TCRdb holds only in-frame clones, not every one. The table includes 2.3 million or so clones, just over 90% detected once. Source material: naive CD4+ T cells from PBMCs. Subset of the sample: CD45RA+ positively selected. These receptors came from a man younger than 30 in good health. Some clones in this sample may be carry-over from other donors' samples.

The table lists this clone with a count of one. CDR3 in DNA: TGTGCCAGTAGTATTCAGTTCGTACAGGGGAGCTATCAGCAGTTCTTC. This codes for CASSIQFVQGSYQQFF. The V call is TRBV19, the J call TRBJ2-1; TRBD1 agrees at 7 bases. Unmatched junction bases numbered 16, after V lost 3 bases and J lost 11 bases. This CDR3 is built from 16 residues. Germline V gene data show CDR1 as LNHDA and CDR2 as SQIVND (reference sequence).

The CDR3 sequence is CASSFRPVSGIDNEQFF. The CDR3 DNA reads TGTGCCAGCAGTTTTCGTCCGGTTAGCGGGATCGACAATGAGCAGTTCTTC. This chain joins TRBV27 and TRBJ2-1; 8 bases line up with TRBD2. Germline CDR1 is MNHEY and CDR2 is SMNVEV (reference sequence). With 3 bases clipped from V and 5 bases from J, the junction kept 12 bases outside the gene matches. This CDR3 is built from 17 residues.

This clone was picked up one time. In DNA, the CDR3 is TGTGCCAGCAGCTTGGCCCCAGGCCCTAACTATGGCTACACCTTC. It encodes CASSLAPGPNYGYTF. The chain uses TRBV5-4 and TRBJ1-2, with D unclear. The germline gives CDR1 SGHNT, CDR2 YYREEE (reference sequence). This CDR3 has 15 amino acids. The germline V and J ends were trimmed by 0 bases and 0 bases, with 9 bases remaining between them.

The chain carries TRBV5-1 and TRBJ2-1; 7 positions agree with TRBD2. With 0 bases clipped from V and 2 bases from J, the junction kept 5 bases outside the gene matches. Looked up from germline, CDR1 is SGHRS and CDR2 is YFSETQ. The CDR3 contains 16 residues. CDR3 in DNA: TGCGCCAGCAGCTTGGAGGCGGGAGCGGCCTACAATGAGCAGTTCTTC. It encodes CASSLEAGAAYNEQFF.

The count of this clone is one. The chain couples TRBV18 to TRBJ1-3; 7 positions match TRBD1. The CDR3 runs 12 residues. Unmatched junction bases numbered 1, after V lost 3 bases and J lost 8 bases. Germline CDR1 reads KGHSH; CDR2 reads LQKENI. The CDR3 spells CASSPQGDTIYF. The DNA for the CDR3 is TGTGCCAGCTCACCGCAGGGGGACACCATATATTTT. Filled out from reference TRBV18 and TRBJ1-3, the complete variable domain reads NAGVMQNPRHLVRRRGQEARLRCSPMKGHSHVYWYRQLPEEGLKFMVYLQKENIIDESGMPKERFSAEFPKEGPSILRIQQVVRGDSAAYFCASSPQGDTIYFGEGSWLTVV.

The chain joins TRBV19 to TRBJ2-3; weak D call: TRBD1 (6 bases). CDR1 and CDR2 (germline): LNHDA, SQIVND (reference sequence). V lost 7 bases and J lost 4, with 18 bases in between. The CDR3 is made up of 15 amino acids. The CDR3 DNA sequence: TGTGCCAGTACCATCAACTCCCCAGGGGCAGATACGCAGTATTTT. It is translated as CASTINSPGADTQYF.

The chain has TRBV5-8 and TRBJ1-5; D is perhaps TRBD1 (5 bases). CDR1 SGHTS and CDR2 YDEGEE come from the germline V gene. With 7 bases removed from V and 7 bases from J, the gap between germline ends came to 6 bases. The CDR3 sequence is 10 residues long. CDR3 nucleotides: TGTGCCAGCGGGGCCCAGCCCCAGCATTTT. Translated, it gives CASGAQPQHF.

The genes are TRBV2 and TRBJ2-7; D is possibly TRBD1 (5 bases). Trimming pared 4 bases from V and 4 bases from J, leaving 8 bases between. The CDR3 spans 12 residues. Germline assignment: CDR1 SNHLY and CDR2 FYNNEI. The CDR3 DNA sequence: TGTGCCAGCAGTGTGGACACTTACGAGCAGTACTTC. This sequence encodes CASSVDTYEQYF.

The chain employs TRBV5-5 and TRBJ2-7, with D tentatively TRBD1 (5 bases). Trimming shortened V by 4 bases and J by 0 bases, and 11 bases separated the two germline ends. CDR3 length: 14 amino acids. Germline loops: CDR1 SGHKS, CDR2 YYEKEE (reference sequence). In nucleotides, the CDR3 is TGTGCCAGCAGCCAACAGGTCGCCTCCTACGAGCAGTACTTC. Encoded protein: CASSQQVASYEQYF. The full variable domain, rest sourced from reference TRBV5-5 and TRBJ2-7, is DAGVTQSPTHLIKTRGQQVTLRCSPISGHKSVSWYQQVLGQGPQFIFQYYEKEERGRGNFPDRFSARQFPNYSSELNVNALLLGDSALYLCASSQQVASYEQYFGPGTRLTVT.

The chain couples TRBV5-6 to TRBJ1-1, with D possibly TRBD1 on 5 matching bases. The V end lost 0 bases, the J end lost 1 base, and 7 bases lay between the germline ends. Germline values: CDR1 SGHDT, CDR2 YYEEEE. This CDR3 spans 14 amino acids. CDR3 bases: TGTGCCAGCAGCTTGGGAGGGGAGAACACTGAAGCTTTCTTT. Encoded protein: CASSLGGENTEAFF.

The J gene is TRBJ2-5, the V gene TRBV25-1; D call uncertain. The J call may be incorrect, as the DNA end agrees better with TRBJ2-7. This CDR3 is built from 14 residues. Germline CDR1 MGHDK, CDR2 SYGVNS. CDR3 sequence (DNA): TGTGCCAGCACCTCAGGCGGATATTCCTACGAGCAGTACTTC. The encoded protein is CASTSGGYSYEQYF.

The rearrangement joins TRBV7-3 to TRBJ2-1; no reliable D call. Germline V gene sequence: CDR1 SGHTA, CDR2 FQGTGA. This CDR3 is 13 amino acids long. The V gene lost 4 bases and the J gene lost 9 bases, with 13 bases spanning the gap. CDR3 amino acids: CASSSGMRSEQFF. The CDR3 nucleotides read TGTGCCAGCAGCTCAGGAATGCGGAGTGAGCAGTTCTTC.

J is TRBJ1-5 and V is TRBV15; TRBD1 aligns across 9 bases. CDR1 is LNHNV and CDR2 is YYDKDF in the germline V gene (reference sequence). CDR3 size: 15 residues. V was clipped by 5 bases and J by 2 bases; unmatched bases: 4. CDR3 residues: CATSDRGIGNQPQHF. The CDR3 DNA is TGTGCCACCAGCGACAGGGGGATTGGCAATCAGCCCCAGCATTTT. Using reference TRBV15 and TRBJ1-5 for the parts outside the CDR3, the full variable domain is DAMVIQNPRYQVTQFGKPVTLSCSQTLNHNVMYWYQQKSSQAPKLLFHYYDKDFNNEADTPDNFQSRRPNTSFCFLDIRSPGLGDTAMYLCATSDRGIGNQPQHFGDGTRLSIL.

The J gene is TRBJ2-7, the V gene TRBV6-6, with D perhaps TRBD1 (5 bases). Germline V gene sequence: CDR1 MNHNY, CDR2 SVGAGI (reference sequence). The V end lost 6 bases, the J end lost 0 bases, and 12 bases lay between the germline ends. This CDR3 has 14 residues. In DNA, the CDR3 is TGTGCCAGCAGGCCCAGGGTGTCCTCCTACGAGCAGTACTTC. This codes for CASRPRVSSYEQYF.

This chain joins TRBV18 and TRBJ2-7; no clear D gene. Germline assignment: CDR1 KGHSH and CDR2 LQKENI. Trimming removed 2 bases from V and 6 bases from J, with 26 bases in between. CDR3 length: 18 residues. CDR3 in DNA: TGTGCCAGCTCACCATTATCTTGGTCTGTTGGTGCATCCCGCGAGCAGTACTTC. Translated: CASSPLSWSVGASREQYF. Combining the CDR3 with reference TRBV18 and TRBJ2-7 gives the whole variable domain NAGVMQNPRHLVRRRGQEARLRCSPMKGHSHVYWYRQLPEEGLKFMVYLQKENIIDESGMPKERFSAEFPKEGPSILRIQQVVRGDSAAYFCASSPLSWSVGASREQYFGPGTRLTVT.

V usage is TRBV2 and J usage is TRBJ1-1; D might be TRBD1 (5 bases). Germline V gives CDR1 SNHLY, CDR2 FYNNEI. V gave up 4 bases and J gave up 6 bases, with 15 bases separating them. The CDR3 runs 14 residues. The CDR3 bases are TGTGCCAGCAGTGGATCGGGCAGGGACGCTGAAGCTTTCTTT. It is translated as CASSGSGRDAEAFF.

The chain combines TRBV7-6 with TRBJ1-4; D not certain. Germline loops: CDR1 SGHVS, CDR2 FNYEAQ. Trimming took 3 bases from V and 0 from J, leaving 11 bases between them. The CDR3 runs to 16 residues. The CDR3 sequence: CASSFGQTATNEKLFF. The CDR3 DNA sequence: TGTGCCAGCAGCTTCGGGCAGACCGCAACTAATGAAAAACTGTTTTTT. Full variable domain (missing parts from reference TRBV7-6 and TRBJ1-4): GAGVSQSPRYKVTKRGQDVALRCDPISGHVSLYWYRQALGQGPEFLTYFNYEAQQDKSGLPNDRFSAERPEGSISTLTIQRTEQRDSAMYRCASSFGQTATNEKLFFGSGTQLSVL.

This clone came up once. The rearrangement uses TRBV27 and TRBJ1-1; the D gene is possibly TRBD1 (6 bases). V shed 7 bases and J shed 6 bases, with 24 bases lying between them. The CDR3 runs 16 residues. Germline CDR1 is MNHEY and CDR2 is SMNVEV (reference sequence). CDR3: CASTRGGGTRSSEAFF. As DNA, the CDR3 is TGTGCCAGCACGCGCGGGGGAGGGACACGGTCCTCTGAAGCTTTCTTT.

The rearrangement links TRBV28 to TRBJ2-5, with D perhaps TRBD2 (6 bases). This CDR3 has 14 residues. From germline, CDR1 is MDHEN and CDR2 SYDVKM. V lost 5 bases and J 0 bases, leaving 10 bases between the germline ends. The CDR3 reads CASSNGGYQETQYF. The CDR3 nucleotides are TGTGCCAGCAGTAACGGAGGGTACCAAGAGACCCAGTACTTC.

This sequence joins TRBV7-3 and TRBJ2-5; D not certain. This CDR3 spans 12 amino acids. Per the germline V gene, CDR1 is SGHTA and CDR2 is FQGTGA. The V end was cut by 5 bases, the J end by 1 base, with 5 bases between. The CDR3 reads CASSRPQETQYF. The CDR3 DNA follows: TGTGCCAGCAGCCGCCCCCAAGAGACCCAGTACTTC.

This chain links TRBV7-3 with TRBJ2-2, with D possibly matching TRBD1 (6 bases). This CDR3 has 17 amino acids. With 2 bases removed from V and 4 bases from J, the gap between germline ends came to 17 bases. CDR1 is SGHTA and CDR2 is FQGTGA in the germline V gene. Written as DNA, the CDR3 is TGTGCCAGCAGCTTATTGGGCCCAACAGGGCCCACCGGGGAGCTGTTTTTT. As protein: CASSLLGPTGPTGELFF.

The J gene is TRBJ2-5, the V gene TRBV18; possible D gene TRBD1, 5 bases. This CDR3 region has 15 residues. Germline V gene sequence: CDR1 KGHSH, CDR2 LQKENI. With 3 bases removed from V and 1 base from J, the gap between germline ends came to 12 bases. The CDR3 bases are TGTGCCAGCTCACCGTTGGGGCAGGCCCAAGAGACCCAGTACTTC. It codes for CASSPLGQAQETQYF. Combining the CDR3 with reference TRBV18 and TRBJ2-5 gives the whole variable domain NAGVMQNPRHLVRRRGQEARLRCSPMKGHSHVYWYRQLPEEGLKFMVYLQKENIIDESGMPKERFSAEFPKEGPSILRIQQVVRGDSAAYFCASSPLGQAQETQYFGPGTRLLVL.

The chain joins TRBV15 to TRBJ1-4, with D unresolved. The germline V gene has CDR1 LNHNV and CDR2 YYDKDF (reference sequence). The CDR3 is made up of 15 amino acids. V shed 0 bases and J shed 5 bases, with 10 bases lying between them. CDR3 in DNA: TGTGCCACCAGCAGAGACTGGAAGTCGAATGAAAAACTGTTTTTT. Protein sequence: CATSRDWKSNEKLFF.